This is a list of T cell receptor beta chains from one sample in a study of PD-L1 blockade in urothelial cancer. TCRdb keeps only in-frame clones here, not all; method: immunoSEQ multiplex PCR. This table has roughly 52,000 clones, 79% appearing once. Specimen: PBMCs, collected around atezolizumab (anti-PD-L1) treatment. Receptors originate from an older man with urothelial cancer. CDR3s include the opening cysteine and the closing phenylalanine or tryptophan. Each record gives: D gene, V gene, J gene, clone size, CDR3 protein, CDR3 DNA. The D gene is left open where the match is weak. The size field is filled for only some rows; it gives once, few, many or a size class.

>TRBD2|TRBV10-2|TRBJ2-2|-
CASSESSSGRAGELFF
TGCGCCAGCAGTGAGTCGTCTAGCGGGAGGGCCGGGGAGCTGTTTTTT
>-|TRBV5-1|TRBJ2-2|-
CASSYTNTGELFF
TGCGCCAGCAGCTACACGAACACCGGGGAGCTGTTTTTT
>TRBD1|TRBV7-3|TRBJ1-1|-
CASSEGTGWTEAFF
TGTGCCAGCAGCGAAGGGACAGGGTGGACTGAAGCTTTCTTT
>-|TRBV21-1|TRBJ2-2|-
CASRDRGGAGELFF
TGTGCCAGCAGAGACAGGGGGGGGGCCGGGGAGCTGTTTTTT
>-|TRBV6-4|TRBJ2-2|few
CASSWGTNSGELFF
TGTGCCAGCAGTTGGGGGACAAACTCCGGGGAGCTGTTTTTT
>-|TRBV6-1|TRBJ2-1|-
CASKASHEQFF
TGTGCCAGCAAGGCTAGCCATGAGCAGTTCTTC
>-|TRBV29-1|TRBJ2-5|-
CSVEHFQETQYF
TGCAGCGTTGAACACTTCCAAGAGACCCAGTACTTC
>TRBD2|TRBV19|TRBJ2-4|once
CASSISGSGTKNIQYF
TGTGCCAGTAGTATTAGCGGGAGTGGGACCAAAAACATTCAGTACTTC
>TRBD1|TRBV28|TRBJ2-2|-
CASSLSDRGFTGELFF
TGTGCCAGCAGTTTATCGGACAGGGGCTTCACCGGGGAGCTGTTTTTT
>-|TRBV14|TRBJ1-1|-
CASSPLLPGSGTEAFF
TGTGCCAGCAGCCCCCTCCTCCCCGGCTCAGGCACTGAAGCTTTCTTT
>-|TRBV6-1|TRBJ1-4|-
CASSEARTFEEKLFF
TGTGCCAGCAGTGAAGCGCGGACATTCGAAGAAAAACTGTTTTTT
>TRBD2|TRBV11-3|TRBJ2-3|-
CASSRRAGSTDTQYF
TGTGCCAGCAGCCGAAGAGCGGGGAGCACAGATACGCAGTATTTT
>-|TRBV18|TRBJ2-7|-
CASSPPETYEQYF
TGTGCCAGCTCACCACCGGAGACCTACGAGCAGTACTTC
>-|TRBV2|TRBJ1-3|-
CASSGRGFSGNTIYF
TGTGCCAGCAGCGGAAGGGGGTTCTCTGGAAACACCATATATTTT
>-|TRBV28|TRBJ2-2|-
CASSSPQGNTGELFF
TGTGCCAGCAGTTCCCCTCAGGGTAACACCGGGGAGCTGTTTTTT
>-|TRBV5-1|TRBJ2-7|-
CASSLDEGGDRRYF
TGCGCCAGCAGCTTGGACGAGGGGGGGGATAGGCGATACTTC
>-|TRBV7-8|TRBJ2-1|-
CASSLVSASGVYNEQFF
TGTGCCAGCAGCTTAGTGTCCGCGTCAGGGGTCTACAATGAGCAGTTCTTC
>TRBD2|TRBV28|TRBJ2-1|-
CASGTLGLYNEQFF
TGTGCCAGCGGGACCTTGGGACTATACAATGAGCAGTTCTTC
>TRBD1|TRBV5-1|TRBJ1-4|-
CASSPRTGGGEKLFF
TGCGCCAGCAGCCCACGGACAGGGGGCGGTGAAAAACTGTTTTTT
>TRBD1|TRBV28|TRBJ1-2|-
CASSRTGGFYGYTF
TGTGCCAGCAGTCGGACAGGGGGCTTCTATGGCTACACCTTC
>TRBD2|TRBV10-3|TRBJ2-1|once
CAIINSSGGRVYEQFF
TGTGCCATCATAAACTCGAGCGGGGGGAGGGTATATGAGCAGTTCTTC
>TRBD1|TRBV5-6|TRBJ2-2|-
CASSLFRDRGRYTGELFF
TGTGCCAGCAGCTTATTCCGGGACAGGGGGCGGTACACCGGGGAGCTGTTTTTT
>-|TRBV5-5|TRBJ2-7|-
CASSLYLSLPLSYEQYF
TGTGCCAGCAGCTTGTATTTATCTCTCCCCCTCTCCTACGAGCAGTACTTC
>TRBD2|TRBV2|TRBJ2-3|once
CASSGEGDTQYF
TGTGCCAGCAGTGGGGAGGGAGATACGCAGTATTTT
>TRBD2|TRBV2|TRBJ2-1|-
CASNPPLADNEQFF
TGTGCCAGCAACCCCCCGCTAGCGGACAATGAGCAGTTCTTC
>-|TRBV2|TRBJ1-2|-
CASSGWREGGYTF
TGTGCCAGCAGTGGTTGGCGGGAGGGTGGCTACACCTTC
>TRBD1|TRBV5-1|TRBJ2-7|-
CASNPGTGHYEQYF
TGCGCCAGCAACCCCGGGACAGGGCACTACGAGCAGTACTTC
>-|TRBV30|TRBJ2-5|-
CAWQGQETQYF
TGTGCCTGGCAGGGACAAGAGACCCAGTACTTC
>TRBD2|TRBV27|TRBJ2-3|once
CASSLREGADTQYF
TGTGCCAGCAGTTTAAGGGAGGGTGCAGATACGCAGTATTTT
>-|TRBV6-1|TRBJ1-4|-
CASSEDGNNEKLFF
TGTGCCAGCAGTGAGGACGGGAACAATGAAAAACTGTTTTTT
>-|TRBV11-2|TRBJ1-2|-
CASSLERVSGYGYTF
TGTGCCAGCAGCTTAGAGAGGGTCTCAGGCTATGGCTACACCTTC
>TRBD2|TRBV27|TRBJ2-1|few
CASSLFSGRSNEQFF
TGTGCCAGCAGTTTATTTAGCGGGAGAAGCAATGAGCAGTTCTTC
>TRBD1|TRBV28|TRBJ1-5|-
CASILGTGPVGSNQPQHF
TGTGCCAGCATACTCGGGACAGGGCCTGTTGGGAGCAATCAGCCCCAGCATTTT
>-|TRBV19|TRBJ2-5|-
CARPTGQETQYF
TGTGCCAGACCGACAGGTCAGGAGACCCAGTACTTC
>TRBD1|TRBV9|TRBJ2-2|-
CASSDYRGTAKDYYTGELFF
TGTGCCAGCAGCGACTACAGGGGCACCGCCAAAGACTACTACACCGGGGAGCTGTTTTTT
>-|TRBV18|TRBJ2-2|-
CASSPGGQPGELFF
TGTGCCAGCTCACCAGGAGGACAGCCCGGGGAGCTGTTTTTT
>TRBD2|TRBV9|TRBJ2-3|-
CASRPVASGSPDTQYF
TGTGCCAGCAGACCAGTGGCCAGCGGGAGCCCAGATACGCAGTATTTT
>-|TRBV7-8|TRBJ2-1|few
CASSSLADRTYNEQFF
TGTGCCAGCAGCTCCTTAGCGGATCGAACCTACAATGAGCAGTTCTTC
>-|TRBV5-4|TRBJ1-1|-
CASRKSDTEAFF
TGTGCCAGCAGAAAATCTGACACTGAAGCTTTCTTT
>-|TRBV18|TRBJ2-7|-
CASSPGREYEQYF
TGTGCCAGCTCACCGGGCAGGGAATACGAGCAGTACTTC
>-|TRBV30|TRBJ2-1|-
CAWSSGTGSYNEQFF
TGTGCCTGGAGTTCCGGGACTGGCTCCTACAATGAGCAGTTCTTC
>-|TRBV7-9|TRBJ1-4|-
CASSFGTNFNEKLFF
TGTGCCAGCAGCTTTGGCACCAATTTTAATGAAAAACTGTTTTTT